These T cell receptor beta chains were read from a single sample in a study of T cell changes during pregnancy in multiple sclerosis. The data were produced by immunoSEQ multiplex PCR, yet TCRdb's version contains in-frame clones alone and is incomplete. Of about 59,000 clones in the sample, around 90% are singletons; the top ten hold less than 3.5%. Source: peripheral blood, taken in the third trimester of pregnancy. These receptors all come from a female donor in good health, enrolled as a control in a pregnancy study. CDR3s include the opening cysteine and the closing phenylalanine or tryptophan. The D gene is left open where the match is weak. Clone size is shown for a subset of rows, as once, few, many or a class of expanded clone.

D: NA; size: NA; V: TRBV28; J: TRBJ1-4; CDR3: CASRTGLINEKLFF; DNA: TGTGCCAGCAGGACGGGACTGATAAATGAAAAACTGTTTTTT
D: TRBD2; size: NA; V: TRBV5-6; J: TRBJ2-5; CDR3: CASSSLAGETQYF; DNA: TGTGCCAGCAGTTCACTAGCGGGAGAGACCCAGTACTTC
D: TRBD2; size: NA; V: TRBV7-2; J: TRBJ2-5; CDR3: CASSLGLAGAGKTQYF; DNA: TGTGCCAGCAGCTTAGGACTAGCGGGAGCAGGAAAGACCCAGTACTTC
D: NA; size: NA; V: TRBV11-3; J: TRBJ1-1; CDR3: CASSRGGPNTEAFF; DNA: TGTGCCAGCAGCAGGGGAGGTCCGAACACTGAAGCTTTCTTT
D: TRBD2; size: NA; V: TRBV7-8; J: TRBJ2-7; CDR3: CASSLTGLAGGNEQYF; DNA: TGTGCCAGCAGCCTAACCGGACTAGCGGGAGGAAACGAGCAGTACTTC
D: NA; size: NA; V: TRBV6-5; J: TRBJ1-1; CDR3: CASSEVRNTEAFF; DNA: TGTGCCAGCAGTGAAGTGAGGAACACTGAAGCTTTCTTT
D: NA; size: once; V: TRBV6-5; J: TRBJ1-1; CDR3: CASSLQGVTEAFF; DNA: TGTGCCAGCAGTTTACAGGGAGTCACTGAAGCTTTCTTT
D: TRBD1; size: NA; V: TRBV7-2; J: TRBJ2-5; CDR3: CASSLTGQRETQYF; DNA: TGTGCCAGCAGCTTGACGGGACAGCGGGAGACCCAGTACTTC
D: TRBD1; size: NA; V: TRBV19; J: TRBJ2-2; CDR3: CASSPRQGNGELFF; DNA: TGTGCCAGTAGTCCCCGACAGGGGAACGGGGAGCTGTTTTTT
D: TRBD1; size: NA; V: TRBV6-1; J: TRBJ1-2; CDR3: CASRYQGVDGYTF; DNA: TGTGCCAGCAGGTACCAGGGGGTTGATGGCTACACCTTC
D: TRBD1; size: NA; V: TRBV18; J: TRBJ2-7; CDR3: CASRQGNNYEQYF; DNA: TGTGCCAGCCGACAGGGGAATAACTACGAGCAGTACTTC
D: NA; size: NA; V: TRBV4-3; J: TRBJ2-5; CDR3: CASSPDGGPRETQYF; DNA: TGCGCCAGCAGCCCCGACGGGGGACCCCGAGAGACCCAGTACTTC
D: NA; size: once; V: TRBV21-1; J: TRBJ1-1; CDR3: CASSIQKKGQGSHSEAFF; DNA: TGTGCCAGCAGCATACAGAAAAAGGGGCAGGGGTCCCATTCTGAAGCTTTCTTT
D: NA; size: NA; V: TRBV9; J: TRBJ1-6; CDR3: CASSVGEGRGYSPLHF; DNA: TGTGCCAGCAGCGTAGGGGAGGGTCGGGGGTATTCACCCCTCCACTTT
D: TRBD1; size: NA; V: TRBV6-5; J: TRBJ2-2; CDR3: CASSYQTGSNTGELFF; DNA: TGTGCCAGCAGTTACCAGACAGGGTCGAACACCGGGGAGCTGTTTTTT
D: TRBD2; size: NA; V: TRBV7-2; J: TRBJ2-5; CDR3: CASSRSSGTQETQYF; DNA: TGTGCCAGCAGCCGTTCTAGCGGGACTCAAGAGACCCAGTACTTC
D: NA; size: few; V: TRBV25-1; J: TRBJ1-6; CDR3: CASSAPYNSPLHF; DNA: TGTGCCAGCAGTGCCCCTTATAATTCACCCCTCCACTTT
D: NA; size: NA; V: TRBV6-1; J: TRBJ1-1; CDR3: CASSEVSMNTEAFF; DNA: TGTGCCAGCAGTGAAGTTTCCATGAACACTGAAGCTTTCTTT
D: NA; size: NA; V: TRBV19; J: TRBJ2-2; CDR3: CASSTQSGVGELFF; DNA: TGTGCCAGTAGTACTCAATCAGGGGTCGGGGAGCTGTTTTTT
D: TRBD1; size: NA; V: TRBV5-5; J: TRBJ2-2; CDR3: CASSLTLGTAGGELFF; DNA: TGTGCCAGCAGCCTAACCCTCGGGACAGCTGGAGGGGAGCTGTTTTTT
D: NA; size: NA; V: TRBV19; J: TRBJ2-1; CDR3: CASSISSYNEQFF; DNA: TGTGCCAGTAGTATCAGTTCCTACAATGAGCAGTTCTTC
D: NA; size: NA; V: TRBV4-3; J: TRBJ2-5; CDR3: CASSQGWRETQYF; DNA: TGCGCCAGCAGCCAAGGGTGGCGGGAGACCCAGTACTTC
D: NA; size: NA; V: TRBV5-4; J: TRBJ2-2; CDR3: CASSLPGVGGGELFF; DNA: TGTGCCAGCAGCCTCCCGGGAGTCGGGGGCGGGGAGCTGTTTTTT
D: NA; size: NA; V: TRBV4-3; J: TRBJ2-5; CDR3: CASSQERWEPRETQYF; DNA: TGCGCCAGCAGCCAAGAAAGGTGGGAGCCTCGAGAGACCCAGTACTTC